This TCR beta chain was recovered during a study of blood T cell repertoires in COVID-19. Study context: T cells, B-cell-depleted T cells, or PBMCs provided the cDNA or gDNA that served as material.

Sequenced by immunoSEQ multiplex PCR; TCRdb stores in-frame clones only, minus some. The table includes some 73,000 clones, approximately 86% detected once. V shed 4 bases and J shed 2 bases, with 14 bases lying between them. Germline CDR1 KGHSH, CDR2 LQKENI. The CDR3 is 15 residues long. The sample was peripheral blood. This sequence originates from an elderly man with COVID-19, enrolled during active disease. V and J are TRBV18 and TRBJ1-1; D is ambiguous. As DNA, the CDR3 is TGTGCCAGCTCACGGGAGGGCCCGACAAACACTGAAGCTTTCTTT. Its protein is CASSREGPTNTEAFF.